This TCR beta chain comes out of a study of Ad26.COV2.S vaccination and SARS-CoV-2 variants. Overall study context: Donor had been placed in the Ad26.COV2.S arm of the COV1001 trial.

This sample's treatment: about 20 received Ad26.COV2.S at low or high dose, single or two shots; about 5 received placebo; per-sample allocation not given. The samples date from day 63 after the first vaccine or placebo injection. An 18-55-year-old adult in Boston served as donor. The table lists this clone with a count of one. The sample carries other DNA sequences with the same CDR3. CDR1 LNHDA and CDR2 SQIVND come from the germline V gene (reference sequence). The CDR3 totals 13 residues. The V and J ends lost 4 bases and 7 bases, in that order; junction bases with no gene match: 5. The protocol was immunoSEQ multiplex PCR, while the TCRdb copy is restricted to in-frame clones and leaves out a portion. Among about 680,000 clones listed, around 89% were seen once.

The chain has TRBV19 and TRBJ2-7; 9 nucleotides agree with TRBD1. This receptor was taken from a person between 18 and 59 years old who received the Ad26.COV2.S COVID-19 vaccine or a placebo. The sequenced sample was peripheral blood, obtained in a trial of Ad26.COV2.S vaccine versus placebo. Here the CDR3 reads CASSRTGVGEQYF. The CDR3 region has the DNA TGTGCCAGTAGTAGGACAGGGGTCGGGGAGCAGTACTTC.